This is a list of T cell receptor beta chains from one sample in a study of blood T cell repertoires in COVID-19. The repertoire was sequenced with immunoSEQ multiplex PCR; TCRdb's copy has only in-frame clones and lacks some. The data hold fewer than 110,000 clones, with 80% observed a single time. The specimen was peripheral blood. These receptors all come from a man between 65 and 85 years old with acute or convalescent COVID-19. The CDR3 runs from the conserved cysteine through the conserved F or W. D genes are given only for firm matches. Size is stated for part of the rows, as once, few or many counts, or as a class when the clone is expanded.

V,J,D,size,CDR3,DNA
TRBV6-5,TRBJ1-1,TRBD1,-,CASSNDRVTEAFF,TGTGCCAGCAGTAACGACAGGGTTACTGAAGCTTTCTTT
TRBV6-5,TRBJ1-4,TRBD1,few,CASSGQGGEKLFF,TGTGCCAGCAGCGGACAGGGGGGTGAAAAACTGTTTTTT
TRBV11-2,TRBJ2-5,-,few,CASSPQETQYF,TGTGCCAGCAGCCCTCAAGAGACCCAGTACTTC
TRBV27,TRBJ2-1,TRBD1,-,CASSFGDRGYQFF,TGTGCCAGCAGTTTCGGGGACAGGGGATACCAGTTCTTC
TRBV12-5,TRBJ1-1,-,-,CASGLTASTEAFF,TGTGCTAGTGGTTTGACAGCCTCCACTGAAGCTTTCTTT
TRBV18,TRBJ2-5,TRBD1,-,CASSPDRVGFETQYF,TGTGCCAGCTCCCCAGACAGGGTCGGATTTGAGACCCAGTACTTC
TRBV7-7,TRBJ2-1,-,-,CASSRLGGTLNEQFF,TGTGCCAGCAGCCGCCTCGGGGGAACCCTCAATGAGCAGTTCTTC
TRBV3-1/TRBV3-2,TRBJ1-2,-,-,CASSQEPQGYGYTF,TGTGCCAGCAGCCAAGAACCACAGGGCTATGGCTACACCTTC
TRBV5-3,TRBJ2-1,TRBD2,-,CARSLLAGGPYNEQFF,TGTGCCAGAAGCTTGCTAGCGGGGGGGCCTTACAATGAGCAGTTCTTC
TRBV4-3,TRBJ2-2,-,-,CASSQVAGPGELFF,TGCGCCAGCAGCCAAGTAGCCGGCCCCGGGGAGCTGTTTTTT
TRBV6-6,TRBJ1-1,TRBD1,-,CASRDTGTANTEAFF,TGTGCCAGCAGAGATACCGGGACAGCGAACACTGAAGCTTTCTTT
TRBV2,TRBJ2-3,TRBD2,once,CASSPTSGGSDTQYF,TGTGCCAGCAGCCCCACTAGCGGGGGGTCAGATACGCAGTATTTT
TRBV3-1/TRBV3-2,TRBJ2-7,-,once,CASSRREYEQYF,TGTGCCAGCAGCCGACGGGAATACGAGCAGTACTTC
TRBV18,TRBJ1-2,-,once,CASSPRDRITANYGYTF,TGTGCCAGCTCACCACGAGACAGGATAACCGCTAACTATGGCTACACCTTC
TRBV7-6,TRBJ2-2,TRBD1,-,CASSRTGPTGELFF,TGTGCCAGCAGCCGGACAGGGCCCACCGGGGAGCTGTTTTTT
TRBV12-3/TRBV12-4,TRBJ1-1,-,-,CASSERLNTEAFF,TGTGCCAGCAGTGAACGGTTGAACACTGAAGCTTTCTTT
TRBV20-1,TRBJ2-7,TRBD1,-,CSAKDRTEQYF,TGCAGTGCCAAGGACAGGACCGAGCAGTACTTC
TRBV19,TRBJ1-2,-,-,CASTPLVRDINYGYTF,TGTGCCAGCACCCCCCTTGTCCGGGACATTAACTATGGCTACACCTTC
TRBV7-2,TRBJ2-3,TRBD2,-,CAIRELAGGRSTDTQYF,TGTGCTATAAGAGAGCTAGCGGGGGGGAGGAGCACAGATACGCAGTATTTT
TRBV6-6,TRBJ1-2,-,-,CASSPQGGYTF,TGTGCCAGCAGTCCTCAGGGTGGCTACACCTTC
TRBV7-9,TRBJ1-6,TRBD1,-,CASSAGVDRGRNSPLHF,TGTGCCAGCAGCGCCGGAGTGGACAGGGGGCGTAATTCACCCCTCCACTTT
TRBV6-2/TRBV6-3,TRBJ2-7,TRBD1,-,CASSGQAYEQYF,TGTGCCAGCAGCGGACAGGCCTACGAGCAGTACTTC
TRBV7-2,TRBJ1-2,TRBD1,-,CASSTGQAYGYTF,TGTGCCAGCAGCACAGGACAGGCCTATGGCTACACCTTC
TRBV19,TRBJ2-3,-,-,CASSIERGTDTQYF,TGTGCCAGTAGTATAGAGAGGGGCACAGATACGCAGTATTTT
TRBV6-2/TRBV6-3,TRBJ1-5,-,-,CASSFGHGNQPQHF,TGTGCCAGCAGTTTCGGACACGGGAATCAGCCCCAGCATTTT
TRBV6-5,TRBJ1-1,-,-,CASSYGRGSTEAFF,TGTGCCAGCAGTTACGGCAGGGGTAGCACTGAAGCTTTCTTT
TRBV11-2,TRBJ2-1,TRBD1,-,CASSFTGQGSNEQFF,TGTGCCAGCAGCTTCACGGGACAGGGAAGCAATGAGCAGTTCTTC
TRBV7-9,TRBJ1-4,TRBD1,-,CASSLGTGAEKLFF,TGTGCCAGCAGCTTAGGGACAGGAGCGGAAAAACTGTTTTTT
TRBV2,TRBJ1-2,TRBD1,-,CASSESGQGDYGYTF,TGTGCCAGCAGTGAATCGGGACAGGGAGACTATGGCTACACCTTC
TRBV5-5,TRBJ2-7,-,-,CASSLQGYEQYF,TGTGCCAGCAGCTTGCAGGGCTACGAGCAGTACTTC
TRBV7-6,TRBJ2-5,TRBD1,-,CASSSAGTGQETQYF,TGTGCCAGCAGTTCTGCCGGGACAGGACAAGAGACCCAGTACTTC
TRBV18,TRBJ2-5,-,-,CASSPPIVETQYF,TGTGCCAGCTCACCACCTATAGTAGAGACCCAGTACTTC
TRBV6-6,TRBJ2-1,TRBD2,-,CASSRSGGLKGNEQFF,TGTGCCAGCAGTCGAAGCGGGGGGTTAAAGGGCAATGAGCAGTTCTTC
TRBV3-1/TRBV3-2,TRBJ1-2,TRBD1,-,CAAGTGTYGYTF,TGTGCCGCCGGGACAGGCACCTATGGCTACACCTTC
TRBV2,TRBJ2-7,TRBD1,-,CASSETGYEQYF,TGTGCCAGCAGTGAGACAGGGTACGAGCAGTACTTC
TRBV5-8,TRBJ2-3,TRBD1,once,CASSLWGQGQTDTQYF,TGTGCCAGCAGCTTGTGGGGACAGGGTCAGACAGATACGCAGTATTTT
TRBV2,TRBJ1-3,TRBD1,-,CASSEWTGRSTIYF,TGTGCCAGCAGTGAATGGACAGGTCGGTCCACCATATATTTT
TRBV12-5,TRBJ2-7,TRBD2,-,CASGVWTSGVSYEQYF,TGTGCTAGTGGTGTATGGACTAGCGGGGTCTCCTACGAGCAGTACTTC
TRBV10-1,TRBJ2-3,-,-,CASNRGGEDTQYF,TGCGCCAGCAACAGGGGCGGGGAAGATACGCAGTATTTT
TRBV6-2/TRBV6-3,TRBJ2-1,TRBD2,-,CASSRSGGNEQFF,TGTGCCAGCAGTCGTAGCGGGGGAAATGAGCAGTTCTTC
TRBV10-3,TRBJ2-5,TRBD2,-,CAISEYGGGQETQYF,TGTGCCATCAGTGAGTATGGGGGGGGACAAGAGACCCAGTACTTC
TRBV19,TRBJ2-1,-,-,CASSIDGGGEQFF,TGTGCCAGTAGTATAGACGGGGGAGGAGAGCAGTTCTTC
TRBV6-1,TRBJ1-5,-,-,CASSAPRASKGRESNQPQHF,TGTGCCAGCAGTGCCCCTCGAGCCTCGAAAGGGAGAGAAAGCAATCAGCCCCAGCATTTT
TRBV19,TRBJ1-1,TRBD1,few,CASSRLRTGLVNTEAFF,TGTGCCAGTAGTAGACTCAGGACAGGGCTAGTGAACACTGAAGCTTTCTTT
TRBV5-8,TRBJ2-5,TRBD1,-,CASSHGTGVETQYF,TGTGCCAGCAGCCACGGGACAGGGGTAGAGACCCAGTACTTC
TRBV29-1,TRBJ1-4,-,once,CSVLRATNEKLFF,TGCAGCGTTCTCCGCGCAACTAATGAAAAACTGTTTTTT
TRBV28,TRBJ2-1,TRBD2,-,CASSSSGGQYNEQFF,TGTGCCAGCAGCTCTAGCGGGGGGCAGTACAATGAGCAGTTCTTC
TRBV2,TRBJ2-5,-,once,CASSQQETQYF,TGTGCCAGCAGTCAACAAGAGACCCAGTACTTC
TRBV19,TRBJ1-1,TRBD1,-,CASSPGQGRTNTEAFF,TGTGCCAGTAGTCCTGGACAGGGAAGGACGAACACTGAAGCTTTCTTT
TRBV5-4,TRBJ1-2,-,-,CASSPTGPNYGYTF,TGTGCCAGCAGCCCGACAGGCCCTAACTATGGCTACACCTTC
TRBV27,TRBJ2-2,-,-,CASRDSNTGELFF,TGTGCCAGCAGGGACTCGAACACCGGGGAGCTGTTTTTT
TRBV4-3,TRBJ2-4,-,-,CASSQVWGGRSKNIQYF,TGCGCCAGCAGCCAAGTCTGGGGGGGCAGGTCCAAAAACATTCAGTACTTC
TRBV10-3,TRBJ1-5,-,once,CAISAGGSSNQPQHF,TGTGCCATTTCAGCGGGGGGTTCGAGCAATCAGCCCCAGCATTTT
TRBV10-3,TRBJ1-1,-,-,CAFRGQPNTEAFF,TGTGCCTTCCGAGGGCAGCCGAACACTGAAGCTTTCTTT